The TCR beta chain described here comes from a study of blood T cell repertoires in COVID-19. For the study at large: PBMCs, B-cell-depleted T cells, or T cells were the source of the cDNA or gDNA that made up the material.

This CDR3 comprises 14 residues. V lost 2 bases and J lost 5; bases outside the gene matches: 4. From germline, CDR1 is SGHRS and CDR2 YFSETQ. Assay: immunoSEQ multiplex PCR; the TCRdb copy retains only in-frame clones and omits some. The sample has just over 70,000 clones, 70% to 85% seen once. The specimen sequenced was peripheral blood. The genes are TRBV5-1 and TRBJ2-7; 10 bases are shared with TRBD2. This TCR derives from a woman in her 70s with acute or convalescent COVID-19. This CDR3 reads CASSLTSGVNEQYF. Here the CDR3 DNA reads TGCGCCAGCAGCTTAACTAGCGGGGTTAACGAGCAGTACTTC.